This TCR beta chain was identified in a study of T cell responses to AZD1222 COVID-19 vaccine. Points from the study as a whole: The repertoires were collected only after the peak T cell response. Compared with day 0, the breadth and depth of the Spike-specific TCR repertoire rose significantly after two doses of AZD1222. Spike regions recognized by vaccine-associated CD4 TCRs spanned the protein, led by 160-218 and 743-854.

CDR3 length: 17 residues. Germline V gene lookup returns CDR1 MNHEY and CDR2 SVGEGT. The V segment lost 2 bases and the J segment 4 bases; nucleotides outside the gene matches: 11. TCRdb's copy holds only in-frame clones and misses some; the assay was immunoSEQ multiplex PCR. Here the sample spans tens of thousands of clones, roughly 84% being singletons. As to this clone: Its specificity is unknown.

The TCR originated in an adult in good health. The material sequenced was peripheral blood, taken on day 0 of AZD1222 vaccination. The chain employs TRBV6-2 or TRBV6-3 and TRBJ2-7; 10 bases are shared with TRBD2. In nucleotides, the CDR3 is TGTGCCAGCAGTTACCCAAACCCCGGGACTAGCGATTACGAGCAGTACTTC. This codes for CASSYPNPGTSDYEQYF.